The clone carrying this TCR beta chain was recorded at least ten times. These data are taken from a study of PD-L1 blockade in urothelial cancer. Looking at the study overall: Analysis of blood occurred 3 weeks (second dose) and 6 weeks after treatment start. There were a median of about 140,000 T cells in blood samples.

The assay was immunoSEQ multiplex PCR, and TCRdb's table has in-frame clones only and misses some. The profile shows just over 50,000 clones, about three quarters of them singletons. Time point of the sample: pretreatment peripheral blood. The material was PBMCs, obtained around atezolizumab (anti-PD-L1) treatment. The source is a man aged 70 or older with urothelial cancer.

This CDR3 is CASSPRTVTEAFF. DNA for the CDR3: TGTGCCAGCAGCCCCCGGACAGTAACTGAAGCTTTCTTT. The chain couples TRBV13 to TRBJ1-1; tentatively, D is TRBD1 (6 bases). The germline CDR1 and CDR2 sequences are PRHDT and FYEKMQ (reference sequence). This CDR3 spans 13 amino acids. V lost 5 bases, J lost 5 bases, and 12 bases lay in between. Complete variable domain (other parts from reference TRBV13 and TRBJ1-1): AAGVIQSPRHLIKEKRETATLKCYPIPRHDTVYWYQQGPGQDPQFLISFYEKMQSDKGSIPDRFSAQQFSDYHSELNMSSLELGDSALYFCASSPRTVTEAFFGQGTRLTVV.